A single sample is the source of the 21 T cell receptor beta chains below, sequenced in a study of vaccination and CD4 T cells after COVID-19. For these receptors, no antigen is known. The Oncomine TCR Beta short-read assay sequenced DNA from cultured CD4+ T cells. TCRdb itself ran the PCR reads through MiXCR, one entry per CDR3 protein. The table shows some 15,000 distinct CDR3 sequences, with about half occurring only once. Noted treatment: roughly 10-day PBMC culture with coronavirus spike peptide pools or control peptides (ViraFEST assay). The starting material was CD4+ T cells from blood, cultured in vitro, obtained before SARS-CoV-2 vaccination. The receptor source for this set is a human donor who had recovered from COVID-19.

The chain employs TRBV10-3 and TRBJ2-7; D unresolved. Trimming removed 3 bases from V and 6 bases from J, with 6 bases in between. The CDR3 runs to 11 residues. The germline V gene has CDR1 ENHRY and CDR2 SYGVKD. The CDR3 sequence: CAISDTGEQYF. CDR3 DNA sequence: TGTGCCATCAGTGATACTGGCGAGCAGTACTTC.

The J gene is TRBJ1-5, the V gene TRBV19; possibly TRBD1 for D (5 bases). This CDR3 has 15 residues. From germline, CDR1 is LNHDA and CDR2 SQIVND (reference sequence). V lost 7 bases and J 5 bases, leaving 18 bases between the germline ends. The DNA for the CDR3 is TGTGCCAGTACTCTAGCCGACAGCCGATATCAGCCCCAGCATTTT. It codes for CASTLADSRYQPQHF.

This chain joins TRBV5-4 and TRBJ2-2; TRBD1 agrees at 7 bases. CDR1 is SGHNT and CDR2 is YYREEE in the germline V gene (reference sequence). V lost 4 bases to trimming and J lost 5 bases; unmatched junction nucleotides: 5. The CDR3 has 14 residues. This CDR3 reads CASSRARGTGELFF. In DNA form, the CDR3 reads TGTGCCAGCAGCCGAGCCAGGGGGACCGGGGAGCTGTTTTTT.

The chain links TRBV20-1 to TRBJ2-3; TRBD1 matches at 7 bases. The trim removed 5 bases at V and 0 bases at J, leaving 5 bases unmatched. Germline lookup yields CDR1 DFQATT and CDR2 SNEGSKA (reference sequence). This CDR3 is 14 amino acids long. CDR3 residues: CSARTGDSTDTQYF. The CDR3 bases are TGCAGTGCTCGGACAGGCGACAGCACAGATACGCAGTATTTT.

The chain employs TRBV7-9 and TRBJ2-5; no firm D call. Germline CDR1 is SEHNR and CDR2 is FQNEAQ (reference sequence). The CDR3 has 13 residues. The V and J ends lost 0 bases and 5 bases respectively, with 7 bases between them. Here the CDR3 reads CASSLALRETQYF. In DNA form, the CDR3 reads TGTGCCAGCAGCTTAGCGCTCCGGGAGACCCAGTACTTC.

The chain joins TRBV6-1 to TRBJ2-7; 10 bases match TRBD1. CDR1 is MNHNS, CDR2 SASEGT, per germline. V lost 4 bases, J lost 7 bases, and 7 bases stayed unmatched. This CDR3 comprises 14 residues. The CDR3 loop reads CASSGTGGRIEQYF. The CDR3 DNA follows: TGTGCCAGCAGTGGGACAGGGGGACGGATAGAGCAGTACTTC.

V gene TRBV2 combines with J gene TRBJ1-2, with D perhaps matching TRBD1 (5 bases). Germline assignment: CDR1 SNHLY and CDR2 FYNNEI. The germline V and J ends were trimmed by 3 bases and 8 bases, with 19 bases remaining between them. The CDR3 has 15 residues. CDR3 DNA: TGTGCCAGCAGTGATAGGGCAGGGACGGATCCCGGCTACACCTTC. The encoded protein is CASSDRAGTDPGYTF.

This rearrangement joins TRBV5-1 to TRBJ1-1; D is perhaps TRBD1 (6 bases). The V end was cut by 2 bases, the J end by 4 bases, with 15 bases between. CDR3 length: 15 residues. The germline CDR1 and CDR2 sequences are SGHRS and YFSETQ. CDR3 residues: CASSFAGTKGTEAFF. The CDR3 DNA is TGCGCCAGCAGCTTCGCCGGGACAAAGGGCACTGAAGCTTTCTTT.

The table lists this clonotype with a count of one. The chain carries TRBV6-1 and TRBJ2-7; D is perhaps TRBD1 (5 bases). Trimming took off 1 base at V and 4 bases at J, with 11 bases between the two ends. This CDR3 is 14 amino acids long. Germline values: CDR1 MNHNS, CDR2 SASEGT. DNA of the CDR3: TGTGCCAGCAGTGAAGTGGGGCGTGGTTACGAGCAGTACTTC. Its protein product is CASSEVGRGYEQYF.

The gene calls are TRBV7-3 and TRBJ2-1; the D gene is possibly TRBD2 (7 bases). This CDR3 region has 12 residues. V lost 4 bases and J 9 bases, leaving 10 bases between the germline ends. Germline CDR1 SGHTA, CDR2 FQGTGA. CDR3 in DNA: TGTGCCAGCAGCTGGGGGGGCGGTGAGCAGTTCTTC. Its protein product is CASSWGGGEQFF.

In its sample, this clonotype was seen once. The chain is built from TRBV27 and TRBJ1-6; 7 positions agree with TRBD1. In germline, CDR1 is MNHEY, CDR2 SMNVEV (reference sequence). Losses at the gene ends were 5 bases for V and 9 bases for J; bases not matched to a gene: 7. The CDR3 is made up of 14 amino acids. The CDR3 region has the DNA TGTGCCAGCAGTAATAGACAGGGTGCTTCACCCCTCCACTTT. As protein: CASSNRQGASPLHF.

This clonotype was seen more than once but under ten times. J is TRBJ1-5 and V is TRBV6-2 or TRBV6-3, with D hard to call. Trimming removed 7 bases from V and 3 bases from J, with 16 bases in between. CDR1 is MNHEY and CDR2 is SVGEGT in the germline V gene. This CDR3 spans 15 amino acids. DNA of the CDR3: TGTGCCAGCATCGCGGCGGCGGTTTTCAATCAGCCCCAGCATTTT. Translation: CASIAAAVFNQPQHF.

There are a few counts of this clonotype. The gene calls are TRBV20-1 and TRBJ1-6; D unclear. The germline gives CDR1 DFQATT, CDR2 SNEGSKA (reference sequence). The V gene lost 2 bases and the J gene lost 6 bases, with 8 bases spanning the gap. The CDR3 runs 13 residues. This CDR3 is CSARTGVNSPLHF. CDR3 nucleotides: TGCAGTGCTAGAACCGGGGTTAATTCACCCCTCCACTTT.

Here the CDR3 reads CASSSGTGGYGYTF. The CDR3 DNA sequence: TGTGCCAGCAGTTCCGGGACAGGGGGCTATGGCTACACCTTC. This chain joins TRBV28 and TRBJ1-2; 11 bases are shared with TRBD1. In germline, CDR1 is MDHEN, CDR2 SYDVKM. This CDR3 is built from 14 residues. Trimming removed 4 bases from V and 4 bases from J; junction bases left unmatched: 2.

V and J are TRBV7-9 and TRBJ2-3, with D perhaps matching TRBD2 (6 bases). This CDR3 has 15 residues. Per the germline V gene, CDR1 is SEHNR and CDR2 is FQNEAQ (reference sequence). Trimming shortened V by 5 bases and J by 5 bases, and 17 bases separated the two germline ends. This chain's CDR3 is CASSLTGGQVDTQYF. In DNA, the CDR3 is TGTGCCAGCAGCCTCACAGGAGGGCAAGTAGATACGCAGTATTTT.

The chain has TRBV7-3 and TRBJ2-3; D gene uncertain. Trimming removed 3 bases from V and 4 bases from J, with 8 bases in between. The CDR3 is 13 amino acids. Germline loops: CDR1 SGHTA, CDR2 FQGTGA. The CDR3 bases are TGTGCCAGCAGCTTGAATCCCGCAGATACGCAGTATTTT. It translates to CASSLNPADTQYF.

The V and J genes are TRBV28 and TRBJ1-1, with D tentatively TRBD1 (5 bases). The germline CDR1 and CDR2 sequences are MDHEN and SYDVKM. V gave up 6 bases and J gave up 10 bases, with 12 bases separating them. The CDR3 spans 11 residues. CDR3 sequence (DNA): TGTGCCAGCAGGTGGGGGACCTCAGCTTTCTTT. This encodes CASRWGTSAFF.

The chain combines TRBV20-1 with TRBJ2-1, with 9 bases fitting TRBD2. The germline V gene has CDR1 DFQATT and CDR2 SNEGSKA (reference sequence). CDR3 size: 15 residues. Unmatched junction bases numbered 12, after V lost 5 bases and J lost 7 bases. CDR3 bases: TGCAGTGCTTTTAGCCCCGGCGGGAGGGCAAATGAGCAGTTCTTC. Protein: CSAFSPGGRANEQFF.

The gene calls are TRBV2 and TRBJ2-7; D possibly uses TRBD1 or TRBD2 (6 bases each). Germline V lookup: CDR1 SNHLY, CDR2 FYNNEI. Trimming removed 7 bases at V and 6 bases at J, with 13 bases between. The CDR3 has 12 amino acids. Written as DNA, the CDR3 is TGTGCCAGCAAGGAGGGGGTGGGCGAGCAGTACTTC. Its translation is CASKEGVGEQYF.

In this sample, this clonotype turned up a few times. The chain employs TRBV27 and TRBJ1-2; 8 bases align to TRBD1. V lost 6 bases, J lost 6 bases, and 9 bases stayed unmatched. CDR3 length: 14 amino acids. Germline-derived CDR1 and CDR2 are MNHEY and SMNVEV (reference sequence). CDR3 nucleotides: TGTGCCAGCAGCCCATGGACAGGGTGGGATGGCTACACCTTC. This encodes CASSPWTGWDGYTF.

This clonotype came up a few times. The gene calls are TRBV24-1 and TRBJ2-7; 7 nucleotides align to TRBD1. CDR3 length: 13 residues. CDR1 is KGHDR and CDR2 is SFDVKD in the germline V gene. V shed 4 bases, J shed 7 bases, and the junction held 6 bases outside the gene matches. The CDR3 bases are TGTGCCACCAGTGACGGACAGGATAGGGAGCAGTACTTC. Its protein product is CATSDGQDREQYF.